These 4 T cell receptor beta chains originate from one sample sequenced in a study of blood T cell repertoires in COVID-19. Using immunoSEQ multiplex PCR, the repertoire was profiled, and TCRdb retains in-frame clones only, with some absent. The data show under 300,000 clones, approximately 83% seen once. The sequencing sample was made of PBMCs or T cells enriched from blood (not recorded which). Every receptor here comes from a woman in her forties or fifties who had recovered from COVID-19.

This clone was counted once. The genes are TRBV5-1 and TRBJ2-4; possible D gene TRBD2, 5 bases. CDR3 length: 12 residues. Germline V gene sequence: CDR1 SGHRS, CDR2 YFSETQ. V lost 1 base and J 15 bases, leaving 14 bases between the germline ends. The CDR3 sequence is CASSLLSGTRYF. The DNA for the CDR3 is TGCGCCAGCAGCTTGCTCAGCGGTACCCGGTACTTC.

The chain employs TRBV6-5 and TRBJ1-5; perhaps TRBD1 as D (6 bases). Trimming shortened V by 6 bases and J by 6 bases, and 12 bases separated the two germline ends. CDR1 is MNHEY, CDR2 SVGAGI, per germline. The CDR3 extends over 13 amino acids. CDR3 DNA sequence: TGTGCCAGCAGGCAACAGGGTGGTCAGCCCCAGCATTTT. Translated: CASRQQGGQPQHF.

This clone appeared a single time. The chain joins TRBV28 to TRBJ2-2; TRBD2 agrees at 11 bases. V lost 5 bases to trimming and J lost 2 bases; unmatched junction nucleotides: 10. The CDR3 contains 18 residues. Germline CDR1 and CDR2: MDHEN and SYDVKM. CDR3 protein: CASSLSGRGNSNTGELFF. The CDR3 nucleotides are TGTGCCAGCAGTCTTAGCGGGAGGGGGAATTCCAACACCGGGGAGCTGTTTTTT.

This clone has just a few counts. CDR3 residues: CATTSNRRGAGQPQHF. The CDR3, as DNA: TGTGCCACAACCTCGAATAGGAGGGGCGCAGGTCAGCCCCAGCATTTT. The chain is built from TRBV19 and TRBJ1-5, with D possibly TRBD1 on 5 matching bases. The CDR3 is 16 amino acids. Germline assignment: CDR1 LNHDA and CDR2 SQIVND (reference sequence). V shed 10 bases and J shed 6 bases, with 25 bases lying between them.